This T cell receptor (beta chain) was captured by sequencing in a study of follicular helper T cells after annual influenza vaccination (dated by TCRdb to 2016 to 2017). Regarding the study in general: Blood was drawn on days 0, 7 and 28 after each seasonal influenza vaccination. Some subjects were followed across successive annual vaccinations spanning the 2013-2014, 2014-2015 and 2015-2016 seasons to study recall of cTfh clones. One week after vaccination, a second recruited cohort of roughly 12 subjects (Table S1) displayed a similar ICOS+CD38+ cTfh response. Multi-year samples were available from six subjects, with four subjects covering two vaccination seasons and two subjects covering three seasons. The 2015 samples were processed right after collection, while the 2013-2014 samples were cryopreserved.

The CDR1 and CDR2 encoded by the germline V gene are MNHEY and SVGAGI. V loses 6 bases at its end and J loses 4 bases; junction bases beyond the gene matches: 4. From its cysteine to its phenylalanine, the CDR3 spans 15 amino acids. Kept here is only the CDR3 DNA, which spans 45 bases and is read in frame from base 1. Library creation used the immunoSEQ multiplex PCR assay. Adaptive Biotechnologies handled the TCRB amplification, library preparation, sequencing and preliminary bioinformatics at Survey level resolution. For TCRB sequencing, genomic DNA from sorted cTfh populations was amplified by multiplex PCR. Under the source paper's analysis protocol: Clonality was calculated in R as 1 minus normalized Shannon entropy, and the Gini index was computed with the R package ineq. Overlap score was defined as the summed counts of shared sequences divided by the total counts of all sequences in both compared samples. The significance of shared clonotypes was tested with Fisher's exact test, assuming a theoretical repertoire of 10^7 TCRB sequences. Entries here come from immuneACCESS through TCRdb and include only in-frame sequences with V and J called. Some clones fail to appear in such tables; in the studies checked, an unresolved V gene covers under half of the shortfall, and the cause of the remainder is unknown. V and J calls and clone size are those listed in that table; D and trimming were worked out from the DNA. The sample yields thousands of clones; 70% to 80% were counted once. The top ten clones comprise over 3% of the sample.

The sample's time point label, in plain terms: 2014-2015 season, pre-vaccination. Seasonal inactivated influenza vaccine (Fluvarix) was administered to adults, and sorted blood CD4 subsets were tracked by TCRB sequencing before and after vaccination. To be eligible, subjects had to live in the community and must not have received influenza vaccine in the previous 6 months. Influenza vaccine contraindications, substance abuse, HIV/AIDS, active malignancy, immunomodulatory medication and active illness such as respiratory infection were included among the exclusion criteria. Per time point, between roughly 40 and 100 mL of blood was sampled. Non-naive CD4+CXCR5+PD-1+ cells were defined as circulating Tfh and were sorted into ICOS+CD38+ and ICOS-CD38- fractions. Either Ficoll-Paque PLUS or SepMate separation was used to isolate PBMC. Before DNA was extracted, the cell subsets were sorted from PBMC using a BD FACS Aria.

What the authors observed across the whole study: ICOS+CD38+ cTfh clonality correlated with the frequency of that population, and its change correlated with the change in circulating plasmablast frequency. Rare clonotypes could not be sampled because productive TCRB sequences were recovered from only roughly 8.5-22% of the analyzed cells. A recurrent oligoclonal ICOS+CD38+ cTfh response containing tetramer and AIM influenza-specific clonotypes was recalled by successive annual vaccinations. Day 7 ICOS+CD38+ clones were most often found later in ICOS-CD38- cTfh, suggesting that subset may serve as a memory reservoir.

As concerns this clone: What this receptor recognizes is not known. Base qualities are not recorded, but no much larger clone differs from it by a single base.

The rearranged chain carries TRBV6-5 and TRBJ2-1, and TRBD2 matches 12 of the central bases. Sample: CXCR5+ CD38- circulating T follicular helper cells from blood, taken on the day of influenza vaccination. This specimen's cell subset or site label, per the study, means: circulating Tfh, non-naive CD4+CXCR5+PD-1+ (ICOS+CD38+ or ICOS-CD38-). The TCR originated in an adult who received the influenza vaccine. The CDR3 has the sequence CASSLLAGGYNEQFF. The nucleotide sequence reads TGTGCCAGCAGCCTACTAGCGGGAGGTTACAATGAGCAGTTCTTC.